This T cell receptor (beta chain) was recorded in a study of blood T cell repertoires in COVID-19 (dated by TCRdb to the early 2020s). Context from the whole study: Samples from collaborators originated in the United States, Italy and Spain and spanned both the acute and convalescent phases of COVID-19. Subjects who had been exposed to COVID-19, were actively infected with it, or had recovered from it provided the deeply sampled blood TCRbeta repertoires that made up the dataset. Where HLA class I and class II types were available, the types were taken from metadata supplied by the sample provider, not from assay-based typing. Sample metadata almost always included a de-identified subject ID, COVID-19 status, age in years and sex. A freely available public database, intended as a resource for researchers studying the immune response to SARS-CoV-2, is where the repertoires were released. The samples were drawn from two sources: the first 160 participants of the ongoing ImmuneRACE study, and over 950 subjects contributed by 6 global collaborators. The prospective study material was composed of cDNA or gDNA derived from T cells, B-cell-depleted T cells, or PBMCs. The paper's findings and limits, for the study overall: The quantity of clinical and demographic metadata differed by source and by participant and was supplied without curation.

TCRbeta CDR3 regions were amplified from genomic DNA using the immunoSEQ Assay, a bias-controlled multiplex PCR. The authors' pipeline ran thus. Within the assay, amplification of reference gene primers was used to estimate how many nucleated cells each sample contained. Sequence reads were collapsed and filtered to measure the absolute abundance of every unique TCRbeta CDR3 rearrangement. For each sample, productive Simpson clonality was calculated as the square root of Simpson's diversity index across productive rearrangements. The clones in this table, taken by TCRdb from immuneACCESS, are in-frame only. Not every clone is retained; where verified, under half of the shortfall comes from an unresolved V gene, and the cause of the rest is unknown. The DNA gave D and trimming, while V, J and clone size come from that table. This sample is represented by tens of thousands of clones; more than 85% of them were singletons. The top ten clonotypes cover 2% to 2.5% of the sample.

From V the trimming removes 5 bases and from J it removes 6 bases, while the gene matches leave 8 bases of the junction unaccounted for. Reading from cysteine to phenylalanine, the CDR3 counts 14 amino acids. Only the CDR3 DNA stays, 42 bases, in frame from base 1. CDR1 SGHAT and CDR2 FQNNGV are derived from the germline V gene. The collaborating institutions used their own protocols to collect whole blood in K2EDTA tubes. For TCRbeta analysis, collaborators shipped samples as frozen whole blood, isolated PBMCs, or DNA extracted from either of those sample types. Of note for this clone: Its antigen remains undetermined. No base-level quality is on record; no much larger clone is a single base apart.

Rearrangement joined TRBV11-2 to TRBJ2-7; TRBD1 lines up with 9 middle nucleotides. The sample consisted of peripheral blood. This receptor was identified in a man aged 60 to 75 with acute or convalescent COVID-19. CDR3 protein: CASSPLQGAGEQYF. The DNA reads TGTGCCAGCAGCCCCCTACAGGGGGCGGGCGAGCAGTACTTC. The CDR3, completed at both ends by the reference TRBV11-2 and TRBJ2-7 genes, gives the full variable domain EAGVAQSPRYKIIEKRQSVAFWCNPISGHATLYWYQQILGQGPKLLIQFQNNGVVDDSQLPKDRFSAERLKGVDSTLKIQPAKLEDSAVYLCASSPLQGAGEQYFGPGTRLTVT.